This T cell receptor (beta chain) was found in a study of shared clonotypes between healthy human individuals. As regards this clone: The antigen is not known.

The naive CD8 population came from CD45RO-negative cells selected for CCR7, without terminally differentiated effector memory CD45RA+ cells. Study-wide results and limits: Shared clonotypes across all four donors exceeded non-shared ones in generation probability.

The germline gives CDR1 SEHNR, CDR2 FQNEAQ (reference sequence). This CDR3 has 15 amino acids. V lost 7 bases to trimming and J lost 0 bases; unmatched junction nucleotides: 7. Sequencing used immunoSEQ multiplex PCR; TCRdb keeps in-frame clones, though not all of them. The sample shows millions of clones, approximately 94% of them seen only once. This sequence was found in a man aged 18 to 29 in good health. Some clones in this sample may be carry-over from other donors' samples. The sample was naive CD8+ T cells from PBMCs. This chain uses TRBV7-9 with TRBJ1-1; TRBD1 agrees at 8 bases. CDR3 region: CASIPRDRLNTEAFF. As DNA, the CDR3 is TGTGCCAGCATCCCCCGGGACAGGCTGAACACTGAAGCTTTCTTT.